The T cell receptor beta chain described here comes from a study of OX40 agonist ivuxolimab in advanced cancers. On the study more broadly: All patients had ivuxolimab intravenously every 2 weeks at 0.01 to 10 mg/kg.

Peripheral blood came from all dose cohorts at three timepoints. Germline lookup yields CDR1 LGHNA and CDR2 YNFKEQ. The V and J ends lost 2 bases and 5 bases, in that order; junction bases with no gene match: 5. This CDR3 comprises 16 residues. Method: immunoSEQ multiplex PCR; TCRdb's copy keeps in-frame clones and lacks some. The sample yields 65,000 to 80,000 clones, around 87% seen once. This sample comprised CD4+ or CD8+ T cells sorted from blood, obtained in a trial of the OX40 agonist ivuxolimab. V gene TRBV4-2 combines with J gene TRBJ2-1; 11 bases line up with TRBD2. This receptor was taken from an adult with an advanced solid tumor such as melanoma, head and neck, liver or kidney cancer. This CDR3 reads CASSQRALAGDNEQFF. As DNA, the CDR3 is TGTGCCAGCAGCCAAAGGGCACTAGCGGGGGACAATGAGCAGTTCTTC.